Below, 31 T cell receptor beta chains from the same sample are listed, as sequenced in a study of CD8+CD57+ T cells in acquired aplastic anemia. Genomic DNA, the template, was used for profiling of the TCR beta VDJ and CDR3. Via MiXCR, TCRdb re-called the reads, giving one row per CDR3 protein. The table has approximately 470,000 distinct CDR3 sequences, more than 25% seen once. Sequencing involved patients with CD8+CD57+ cell expansion previously shown by flow cytometry. Sequenced sample: sorted CD4+, CD8+, or CD8+CD57+ T cells (not recorded which) from PBMCs. The source of these receptors is a human donor with aplastic anemia.

This clonotype was seen a handful of times. The V call is TRBV12-3 or TRBV12-4, the J call TRBJ1-1; maybe TRBD1 (5 bases). Between the trimmed V and J ends, which lost 5 bases and 0 bases, there was a span of 13 bases. This CDR3 region has 15 residues. The CDR3 here is CASSGGGRLNTEAFF. CDR3 nucleotide sequence: TGTGCCAGCAGTGGGGGGGGACGGTTGAACACTGAAGCTTTCTTT.

On this clonotype: One junction end does not reproduce the germline sequence, and a read error may be involved. This sequence joins TRBV10-1 and TRBJ2-7; D might be TRBD1 or TRBD2, each matching 6 bases. Germline values: CDR1 WNHNN, CDR2 SYGVQD (reference sequence). The CDR3 covers 15 residues. The CDR3 bases are TGCGCCAGCAGTGAGCGGGGGCGTGTCACCGGGGAGCTGTACTTC. Translated: CASSERGRVTGELYF.

The chain couples TRBV4-2 to TRBJ1-5, with D possibly TRBD1 on 5 matching bases. Germline V gene sequence: CDR1 LGHNA, CDR2 YNFKEQ. The V end was cut by 4 bases, the J end by 3 bases, with 16 bases between. The length of the CDR3 is 16 residues. The CDR3 sequence is CASSPGGDSFNQPQHF. The CDR3 bases are TGTGCCAGCAGCCCCGGAGGAGACAGCTTCAATCAGCCCCAGCATTTT.

The chain has TRBV7-9 and TRBJ1-1; TRBD1 might be the D (5 bases). The CDR3 length is 13 residues. Per the germline V gene, CDR1 is SEHNR and CDR2 is FQNEAQ (reference sequence). Deletions cut 5 bases from V and 9 bases from J, with 16 bases between. The CDR3 DNA is TGTGCCAGCAGCCCCGGGGACTCGGCAAAAGCTTTCTTT. This translates into CASSPGDSAKAFF.

This clonotype was counted a few times. CDR3 protein: CASSVGGRGLQETQYF. CDR3 DNA sequence: TGTGCCAGCAGCGTAGGCGGCAGGGGGCTACAAGAGACCCAGTACTTC. This rearrangement joins TRBV9 to TRBJ2-5, with 8 bases lining up with TRBD1. The ends lost 0 bases at V and 2 bases at J; junction bases unmatched: 6. This CDR3 spans 16 amino acids. Germline-derived CDR1 and CDR2 are SGDLS and YYNGEE. Full variable domain (rest looked up from reference TRBV9 and TRBJ2-5): DSGVTQTPKHLITATGQRVTLRCSPRSGDLSVYWYQQSLDQGLQFLIQYYNGEERAKGNILERFSAQQFPDLHSELNLSSLELGDSALYFCASSVGGRGLQETQYFGPGTRLLVL.

The rearrangement joins TRBV20-1 to TRBJ1-2; 9 bases line up with TRBD1. Per germline, CDR1 DFQATT and CDR2 SNEGSKA (reference sequence). The CDR3 totals 13 residues. The J segment lost 3 bases and the V segment lost 5 bases, leaving 4 bases of the junction unmatched. CDR3 sequence reads: CSAAGQGDYGYTF. The CDR3, as DNA: TGCAGTGCTGCGGGACAGGGTGACTATGGCTACACCTTC.

Only a few counts were recorded for this clonotype. The chain recombines TRBV20-1 with TRBJ2-1, with 10 bases matching TRBD1. This CDR3 has 15 residues. V lost 5 bases and J lost 4; bases outside the gene matches: 8. Germline-derived CDR1 and CDR2 are DFQATT and SNEGSKA (reference sequence). In DNA, the CDR3 is TGCAGTGCTTTACCGGGACAGGGGAAGTACAATGAGCAGTTCTTC. Translation: CSALPGQGKYNEQFF.

On this clonotype: The junction and the germline gene differ at one end; a read error may be behind it. The rearrangement links TRBV9 to TRBJ1-6; the D gene is possibly TRBD1 (5 bases). CDR1 is SGDLS and CDR2 is YYNGEE in the germline V gene. This CDR3 comprises 14 residues. CDR3 sequence reads: CSSSAGQGNSPLHF. CDR3 nucleotide sequence: TGTTCCAGCAGCGCGGGGCAGGGTAATTCACCCCTCCACTTT.

This clonotype has a count of ten or more. This rearrangement joins TRBV7-2 to TRBJ1-2; no clear D. V was cut by 5 bases and J by 5 bases, with 18 bases left in between. Germline lookup yields CDR1 SGHTA and CDR2 FQGNSA. The CDR3 covers 15 residues. CDR3 amino acids: CASSHDGRGIYGYTF. The CDR3 nucleotides are TGTGCCAGCAGCCACGACGGACGGGGAATATATGGCTACACCTTC.

In the case of this clonotype: One junction end does not reproduce the germline sequence, and a read error may be involved. The chain combines TRBV12-3 or TRBV12-4 with TRBJ2-7; 10 bases fit TRBD2. The CDR3 consists of 15 residues. The CDR3 loop reads CASSLASGRSYEQHF. For the CDR3, the DNA is TGTGCCAGCAGTTTGGCTAGCGGGAGATCCTACGAGCAGCACTTC.

This clonotype was recorded at least ten times. This sequence joins TRBV19 and TRBJ2-7; the match to TRBD1 covers 7 bases. The CDR3 is 15 amino acids. After removal of 4 bases from V and 2 bases from J, the junction contained 8 bases not matched to a gene. The V gene's germline CDR1 is LNHDA and CDR2 SQIVND (reference sequence). CDR3 coding DNA: TGTGCCAGTAGTACAGCGACAGGGCTAGCCTACGAGCAGTACTTC. Protein product: CASSTATGLAYEQYF.

Notes on this clonotype: A read error may be the cause here, since a much bigger clone is one base away. The chain links TRBV11-3 to TRBJ1-3; D not certain. CDR3 size: 15 residues. Per the germline V gene, CDR1 is SGHNT and CDR2 is YENEEA. Deletions cut 8 bases from V and 0 bases from J, with 14 bases between. This chain's CDR3 is CASGQRVGSGNTIYF. The CDR3 nucleotides are TGTGCCAGCGGCCAAAGGGTCGGCTCTGGAAACACCATATATTTT.

This chain joins TRBV24-1 and TRBJ1-4, with D perhaps TRBD1 (5 bases). This CDR3 contains 15 residues. The V and J ends lost 0 bases and 8 bases respectively, with 12 bases between them. Germline V CDR1 and CDR2: KGHDR, SFDVKD. The CDR3 DNA follows: TGTGCCACCAGTGATTTGCTGGGGGGTGTGGAAAAACTGTTTTTT. Its protein is CATSDLLGGVEKLFF.

This clonotype has at least ten counts. The chain has TRBV6-1 and TRBJ2-7, with TRBD2 identical over 10 bases. V lost 5 bases to trimming and J lost 6 bases; unmatched junction nucleotides: 7. This CDR3 contains 14 residues. Germline V gene sequence: CDR1 MNHNS, CDR2 SASEGT. DNA for the CDR3: TGTGCCAGCAGTCGAGGGACTAGCGATTCCGAGCAGTACTTC. This encodes CASSRGTSDSEQYF.

The J gene is TRBJ2-3, the V gene TRBV2; 7 nucleotides match TRBD2. Trimming cost V 5 bases and J 0 bases; bases outside gene matches: 14. Germline assignment: CDR1 SNHLY and CDR2 FYNNEI. CDR3 length equals 18 residues. CDR3 amino acids: CASSREAGTITSTDTQYF. In nucleotides, the CDR3 is TGTGCCAGCAGTAGAGAGGCAGGGACTATTACTAGCACAGATACGCAGTATTTT.

The V gene is TRBV19, the J gene TRBJ1-1; tentative D call: TRBD1 (5 bases). CDR1 and CDR2 from the germline V gene are LNHDA and SQIVND (reference sequence). CDR3 size: 14 residues. Trimming stripped 4 bases from V and 0 bases from J, with 9 bases between. The CDR3 DNA reads as TGTGCCAGTAGTACGTCAGGGATGAACACTGAAGCTTTCTTT. Its translation: CASSTSGMNTEAFF. The entire variable domain, with the rest obtained from reference TRBV19 and TRBJ1-1, is as follows: DGGITQSPKYLFRKEGQNVTLSCEQNLNHDAMYWYRQDPGQGLRLIYYSQIVNDFQKGDIAEGYSVSREKKESFPLTVTSAQKNPTAFYLCASSTSGMNTEAFFGQGTRLTVV.

Points on this clonotype: This may arise from a read error, as a much more abundant clone is one base away. V usage is TRBV20-1 and J usage is TRBJ1-5; the D gene is possibly TRBD1 (5 bases). The germline gives CDR1 DFQATT, CDR2 SNEGSKA (reference sequence). CDR3 length: 15 residues. DNA of the CDR3: TGCAGTGCTAGAGGCAGGGTCCGGGTCAATCAGTCCCAGCATTTT. This gives the protein CSARGRVRVNQSQHF.

This chain links TRBV25-1 with TRBJ1-6; D call uncertain. With 6 bases removed from V and 9 bases from J, the gap between germline ends came to 15 bases. This CDR3 is built from 14 residues. The germline CDR1 and CDR2 sequences are MGHDK and SYGVNS. CDR3 sequence reads: CASSPPGGSSPLHF. CDR3 nucleotides: TGTGCCAGCAGCCCCCCGGGAGGCAGTTCACCCCTCCACTTT.

This clonotype was recorded at least ten times. The chain carries TRBV2 and TRBJ1-1, with a weak D call TRBD1 (5 bases). V lost 5 bases to trimming and J lost 2 bases, with 12 bases between them. Germline CDR1 SNHLY, CDR2 FYNNEI. The CDR3 covers 14 residues. CDR3 bases: TGTGCCAGCAGTCCGCGGGACGGAAACACTGAAGCTTTCTTT. It encodes CASSPRDGNTEAFF.

This clonotype appeared a few times. The chain has TRBV11-2 and TRBJ2-1; 9 nucleotides line up with TRBD2. The length of the CDR3 is 17 residues. The V and J ends lost 5 bases and 5 bases, in that order; junction bases with no gene match: 13. The germline CDR1 and CDR2 sequences are SGHAT and FQNNGV. The CDR3 nucleotides read TGTGCCAGCAGCGGGAGCGGGAGGCTCGGAAGCAACAATGAGCAGTTCTTC. Protein: CASSGSGRLGSNNEQFF.

The chain employs TRBV10-3 and TRBJ2-1, with TRBD2 identical over 7 bases. The CDR3 length is 14 residues. V gave up 8 bases and J gave up 12 bases; unmatched junction bases: 16. The germline V gene has CDR1 ENHRY and CDR2 SYGVKD. The CDR3 DNA follows: TGTGCCATCGGTAGTACAGGACTAGACACCGGGCAGTTCTTC. Its protein product is CAIGSTGLDTGQFF.

This clonotype was seen at least ten times. The V gene is TRBV2, the J gene TRBJ1-5; D is ambiguous. Germline values: CDR1 SNHLY, CDR2 FYNNEI. V shed 3 bases and J shed 4 bases, with 10 bases lying between them. The CDR3 has 14 amino acids. The CDR3 sequence is CASSEMPGNQPQHF. Here the CDR3 DNA reads TGTGCCAGCAGTGAGATGCCGGGTAATCAGCCCCAGCATTTT.

This clonotype has more than one count but fewer than ten. V gene TRBV4-1 combines with J gene TRBJ2-7, with 7 bases that match TRBD2. This CDR3 has 16 residues. The germline CDR1 and CDR2 sequences are MGHRA and YSYEKL. V lost 0 bases, J lost 2 bases, and 7 bases stayed unmatched. The CDR3: CASSQDSSSGAYEQYF. In DNA, the CDR3 is TGCGCCAGCAGCCAAGATAGTTCTAGCGGTGCCTACGAGCAGTACTTC.

To note about this clonotype: It may be a read error: a sequence one base away is much more abundant. The chain carries TRBV10-3 and TRBJ2-3; D is tentatively TRBD1 or TRBD2 (6 bases each). The CDR3 sequence is 13 residues long. Germline V gene lookup returns CDR1 ENHRY and CDR2 SYGVKD. The germline V and J ends were trimmed by 5 bases and 4 bases, with 10 bases remaining between them. For the CDR3, the DNA is TGTGCCATCAGTTTCGGGGGCGCAGATACGCAGTATTTT. Its protein product is CAISFGGADTQYF.

This clonotype was seen ten or more times. The chain links TRBV2 to TRBJ1-5; a possible D gene is TRBD1 (6 bases). The CDR3 extends over 15 amino acids. The V and J ends lost 6 bases and 6 bases respectively, with 18 bases between them. The germline V gene encodes CDR1 SNHLY and CDR2 FYNNEI. CDR3 bases: TGTGCCAGCAGAGAAAGGGACACTTCAGGTCAGCCCCAGCATTTT. This codes for CASRERDTSGQPQHF.

V gene TRBV24-1 combines with J gene TRBJ1-2; the D gene is possibly TRBD1 (5 bases). V was pared by 12 bases and J by 1 base, with 11 bases between. The germline CDR1 and CDR2 sequences are KGHDR and SFDVKD. CDR3 length equals 12 residues. The CDR3 sequence: CAPGPHNYGYTF. The CDR3 DNA reads as TGTGCCCCAGGGCCTCATAACTATGGCTACACCTTC.

The table lists this clonotype with a few counts. The chain recombines TRBV2 with TRBJ1-2; 9 bases line up with TRBD1. J was trimmed by 9 bases and V by 5 bases; bases with no gene match: 7. The length of the CDR3 is 13 residues. Germline values: CDR1 SNHLY, CDR2 FYNNEI. The CDR3 loop reads CASSSGTGRSYTF. The DNA of the CDR3 is TGTGCCAGCAGTTCCGGGACAGGGAGGAGCTACACCTTC.

The V and J genes are TRBV6-1 and TRBJ2-7; D uncertain. Per germline, CDR1 MNHNS and CDR2 SASEGT. The ends were cut back, 4 bases at V and 7 bases at J, with 14 bases in the middle. This CDR3 region has 13 residues. This chain's CDR3 is CASSVDRVREQYF. In DNA form, the CDR3 reads TGTGCCAGCAGTGTAGATCGAGTTAGGGAGCAGTACTTC.

This clonotype was picked up a small number of times. The J gene is TRBJ2-1, the V gene TRBV19; no definite D call. The CDR3 has 15 amino acids. CDR1 is LNHDA, CDR2 SQIVND, per germline (reference sequence). With 7 bases removed from V and 0 bases from J, the gap between germline ends came to 13 bases. The CDR3: CASKGVPGSYNEQFF. For the CDR3, the DNA is TGTGCCAGTAAAGGTGTTCCGGGCTCCTACAATGAGCAGTTCTTC.

This clonotype was counted at least ten times. This chain joins TRBV24-1 and TRBJ1-2, with 9 nucleotides matching TRBD1. The CDR3 has 13 amino acids. Germline V gene sequence: CDR1 KGHDR, CDR2 SFDVKD. The V gene end was trimmed by 2 bases and the J gene end by 6 bases; junction bases not matched to a gene: 0. CDR3 residues: CATSDWTGDGYTF. In DNA form, the CDR3 reads TGTGCCACCAGTGATTGGACAGGGGATGGCTACACCTTC.

This clonotype was counted a few times. The J gene is TRBJ2-1, the V gene TRBV2; 9 bases line up with TRBD2. Trimming took 6 bases from V and 0 from J; bases not matched to a gene: 3. The CDR3 is 15 residues long. Germline V gene data show CDR1 as SNHLY and CDR2 as FYNNEI. The CDR3 is CASRSLAGSYNEQFF. The CDR3 nucleotides read TGTGCCAGCAGATCACTAGCGGGCTCCTACAATGAGCAGTTCTTC.